The entry that follows covers one T cell receptor (beta chain) sequence. The entry originates in a study of T-cell reconstitution after alpha-beta-depleted transplantation in children. Preparation of the TCRbeta library used unique molecular identifiers. One entry per CDR3 protein results from TCRdb running MiXCR on the PCR reads. The table lists 500,000 to 600,000 distinct CDR3 sequences, 32% of them singletons. This receptor was taken from a human donor who donated a stem cell graft to a child with aplastic anemia. Material: PBMCs from the stem cell graft donor, obtained from the stem cell graft.

CDR3 residues: CAWSVPGELFF. DNA of the CDR3: TGTGCCTGGAGTGTACCCGGGGAGCTGTTTTTT. The rearrangement links TRBV30 to TRBJ2-2; D gene ambiguous. Between the trimmed V and J ends, which lost 0 bases and 6 bases, there was a span of 2 bases. The CDR3 totals 11 residues. Germline V gene data show CDR1 as GTSNPN and CDR2 as SVGIG (reference sequence).